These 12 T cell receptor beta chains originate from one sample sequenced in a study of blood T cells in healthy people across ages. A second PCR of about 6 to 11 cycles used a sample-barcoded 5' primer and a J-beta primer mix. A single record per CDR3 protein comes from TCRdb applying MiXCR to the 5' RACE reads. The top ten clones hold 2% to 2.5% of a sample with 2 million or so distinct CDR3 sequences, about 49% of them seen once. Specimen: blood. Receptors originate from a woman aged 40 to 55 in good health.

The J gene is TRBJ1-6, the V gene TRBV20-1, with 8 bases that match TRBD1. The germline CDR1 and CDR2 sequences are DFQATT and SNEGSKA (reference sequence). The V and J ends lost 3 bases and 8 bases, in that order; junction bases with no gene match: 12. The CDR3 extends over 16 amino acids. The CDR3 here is CSASHSRDRRDSPLHF. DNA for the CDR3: TGCAGTGCTAGCCACTCCCGGGACAGGCGCGATTCACCCCTCCACTTT.

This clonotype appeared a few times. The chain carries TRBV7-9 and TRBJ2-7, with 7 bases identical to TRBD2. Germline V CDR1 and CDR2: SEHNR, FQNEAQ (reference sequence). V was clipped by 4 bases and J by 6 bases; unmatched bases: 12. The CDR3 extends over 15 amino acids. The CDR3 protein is CASSSISGTKGEQYF. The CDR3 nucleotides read TGTGCCAGCAGCTCCATTTCCGGGACTAAAGGCGAGCAGTACTTC.

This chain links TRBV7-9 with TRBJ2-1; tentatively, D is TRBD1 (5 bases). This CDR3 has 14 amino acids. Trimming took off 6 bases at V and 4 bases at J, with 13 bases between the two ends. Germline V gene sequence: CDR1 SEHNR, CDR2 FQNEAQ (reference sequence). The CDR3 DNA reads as TGTGCCAGCAGTCACGCAGGGCAGTACAATGAGCAGTTCTTC. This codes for CASSHAGQYNEQFF.

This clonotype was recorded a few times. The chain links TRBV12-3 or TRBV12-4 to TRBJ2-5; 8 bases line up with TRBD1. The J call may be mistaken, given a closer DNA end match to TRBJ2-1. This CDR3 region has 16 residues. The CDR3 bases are TGTGCCAATCTGACAGGGGCCTTCTTAGACCAAGAGACCCAGTTCTTC. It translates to CANLTGAFLDQETQFF.

The CDR3 bases are TGTGCCACCAGTGTGCGCGACTCCCGTCAGGATACGCAGTATTTT. It yields the protein CATSVRDSRQDTQYF. The V call is TRBV24-1, the J call TRBJ2-3, with D unclear. CDR1 and CDR2 (germline): KGHDR, SFDVKD. The CDR3 loop spans 15 amino acids. Trimming removed 5 bases at V and 6 bases at J, with 17 bases between.

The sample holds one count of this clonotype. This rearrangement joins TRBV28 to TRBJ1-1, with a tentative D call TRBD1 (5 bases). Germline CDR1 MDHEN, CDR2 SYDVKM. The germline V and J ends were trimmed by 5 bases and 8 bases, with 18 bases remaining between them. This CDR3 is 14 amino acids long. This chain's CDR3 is CASSPPRRGAEAFF. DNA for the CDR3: TGTGCCAGCAGTCCGCCCCGGAGAGGGGCCGAAGCTTTCTTT.

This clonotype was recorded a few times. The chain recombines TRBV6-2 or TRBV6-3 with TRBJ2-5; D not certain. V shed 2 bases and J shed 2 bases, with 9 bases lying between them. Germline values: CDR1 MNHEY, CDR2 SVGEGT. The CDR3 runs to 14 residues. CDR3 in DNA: TGTGCCAGCAGTTACACGACCTCTCAAGAGACCCAGTACTTC. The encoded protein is CASSYTTSQETQYF.

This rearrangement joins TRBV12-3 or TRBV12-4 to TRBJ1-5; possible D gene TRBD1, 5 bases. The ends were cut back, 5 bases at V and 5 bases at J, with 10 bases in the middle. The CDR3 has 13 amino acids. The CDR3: CASSEQVYQPQHF. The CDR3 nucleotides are TGTGCCAGCAGTGAACAGGTATATCAGCCCCAGCATTTT.

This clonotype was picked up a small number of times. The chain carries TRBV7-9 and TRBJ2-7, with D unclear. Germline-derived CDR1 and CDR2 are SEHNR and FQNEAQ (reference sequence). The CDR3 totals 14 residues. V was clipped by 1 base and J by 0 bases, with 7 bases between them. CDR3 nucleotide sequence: TGTGCCAGCAGCTTAGACAAGGGCTCCTACGAGCAGTACTTC. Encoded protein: CASSLDKGSYEQYF.

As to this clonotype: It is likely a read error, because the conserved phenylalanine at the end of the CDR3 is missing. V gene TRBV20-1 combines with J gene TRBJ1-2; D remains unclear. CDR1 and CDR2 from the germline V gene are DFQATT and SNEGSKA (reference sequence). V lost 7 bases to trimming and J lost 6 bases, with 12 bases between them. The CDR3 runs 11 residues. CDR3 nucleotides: TGCAGTGGCGGCCGGTCGGATGGCTACACCATC. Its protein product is CSGGRSDGYTI.

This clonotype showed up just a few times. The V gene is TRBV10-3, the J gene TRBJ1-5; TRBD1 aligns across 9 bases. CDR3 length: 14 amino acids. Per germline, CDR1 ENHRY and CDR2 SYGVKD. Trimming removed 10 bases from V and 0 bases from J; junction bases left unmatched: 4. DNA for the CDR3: TGTGCCACCGACAGGGGGAATAGCAATCAGCCCCAGCATTTT. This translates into CATDRGNSNQPQHF.

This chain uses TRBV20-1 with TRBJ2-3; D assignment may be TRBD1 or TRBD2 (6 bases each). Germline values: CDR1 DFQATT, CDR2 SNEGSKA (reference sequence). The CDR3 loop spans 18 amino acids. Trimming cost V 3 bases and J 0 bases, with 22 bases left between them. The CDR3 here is CSASARGGSRRSTDTQYF. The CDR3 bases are TGCAGTGCTAGTGCCCGAGGGGGGTCTCGTCGCAGCACAGATACGCAGTATTTT.